This is a list of T cell receptor beta chains from one sample in a study of T cells expressing NK-cell markers. TCRdb re-called the 5' RACE reads, yielding one record per CDR3 amino acid sequence without DNA. This table lists 400,000 or so distinct CDR3 sequences. The sample taken for sequencing was blood T cells: a sorted CD56 or NKG2C T cell subset, CD4+ or CD8+ T cells, or bulk PBMC T cells (not recorded which). The receptors were gathered from a woman in her 50s in good health. CDR3s include the opening cysteine and the closing phenylalanine or tryptophan.

TRBJ2-1 | TRBV5-1 | CASSPMLENEQFF
TRBJ2-2 | TRBV5-1 | CASSASGTSGRNTGELFF
TRBJ2-7 | TRBV29-1 | CSMQIWTGAYEQYF
TRBJ2-7 | TRBV27 | CATAGRGFDEQYF
TRBJ1-1 | TRBV9 | CASSTSGGGTEAFF
TRBJ2-7 | TRBV4-2 | CASSQVRQGVSYEQYF
TRBJ2-1 | TRBV9 | CASSVAVGREGYEQFF
TRBJ2-1 | TRBV11-2 | CASSSQRVSHNEQFF
TRBJ2-5 | TRBV5-1 | CASTDTIQETQYF
TRBJ2-1 | TRBV12-3/TRBV12-4 | CASSQSQGLATYNEQFF
TRBJ2-2 | TRBV15 | CATSRPRTGANTGELFF
TRBJ1-2 | TRBV6-1 | CATDNGGTYGYTF
TRBJ1-2 | TRBV12-3/TRBV12-4 | CASRGGHREFNYGYTF
TRBJ2-1 | TRBV3-1 | CASSQVPGQVHEQFF
TRBJ2-2 | TRBV24-1 | CATGGSGELFF
TRBJ2-7 | TRBV6-5 | CASSYSGSGSPEQYF
TRBJ1-5 | TRBV6-5 | CASSRGEIGNQPQHF
TRBJ2-3 | TRBV4-2 | CASSRRLAGTDTQYF
TRBJ1-2 | TRBV27 | CASSLSAPNYGYTF
TRBJ1-6 | TRBV7-2 | CASSLLVTPGSPLHF
TRBJ2-3 | TRBV6-6 | CASTSIAGVLTDTQYF
TRBJ2-1 | TRBV7-6 | CASSPVGSGSSYNEQFF